The rows below give T cell receptor beta chains drawn from one sample of a study of blood T cell repertoires in COVID-19. TCRdb's table, derived via immunoSEQ multiplex PCR, lists solely in-frame clones and lacks some. The table lists approximately 260,000 clones, around 90% of them singletons. The sequenced sample was PBMCs or T cells enriched from blood (not recorded which). The receptor source for this set is a woman younger than 30 who had recovered from COVID-19. CDR3s include the opening cysteine and the closing phenylalanine or tryptophan. A D gene is named only where the DNA matches it firmly. A row's size may be missing; if present it is once, few, many or a size class.

>NA|TRBV5-1|TRBJ1-6|NA
CASSLRQGGSYNSPLHF
TGCGCCAGCAGCTTGCGGCAGGGAGGCTCCTATAATTCACCCCTCCACTTT
>NA|TRBV7-8|TRBJ1-5|TRBD1
CASGTGEDQPQHF
TGTGCCAGCGGGACAGGGGAAGATCAGCCCCAGCATTTT
>NA|TRBV29-1|TRBJ1-4|TRBD1
CSVALRGQIDEKLFF
TGCAGCGTTGCTCTTAGGGGGCAAATAGATGAAAAACTGTTTTTT
>NA|TRBV6-5|TRBJ1-1|NA
CATRVGGDTEAFF
TGTGCCACCCGGGTAGGGGGGGACACTGAAGCTTTCTTT
>NA|TRBV3-1/TRBV3-2|TRBJ2-5|TRBD2
CASSLTSGRETQYF
TGTGCCAGCAGCCTGACTAGCGGGAGAGAGACCCAGTACTTC
>NA|TRBV7-9|TRBJ1-2|TRBD1
CASSLGADRLTNYGYTF
TGTGCCAGCAGCTTAGGGGCGGACAGGTTGACAAACTATGGCTACACCTTC
>NA|TRBV14|TRBJ1-1|TRBD1
CASSHPIDRGLYMNTEAFF
TGTGCCAGCAGCCATCCCATTGACAGGGGCTTATACATGAACACTGAAGCTTTCTTT
>NA|TRBV6-5|TRBJ1-3|NA
CASSRRGRNTIYF
TGTGCCAGCAGTAGGCGGGGCCGAAACACCATATATTTT
>few|TRBV4-2|TRBJ1-5|NA
CASSQGRSEGQPQHF
TGTGCCAGCAGCCAAGGTCGTTCGGAGGGTCAGCCCCAGCATTTT
>NA|TRBV5-4|TRBJ1-1|TRBD1
CASSLFPTGGDRTEAFF
TGTGCCAGCAGCTTGTTCCCGACAGGGGGCGACCGCACTGAAGCTTTCTTT
>few|TRBV11-2|TRBJ2-7|TRBD1
CASSLDRGKGYEQYF
TGTGCCAGCAGCTTGGACAGGGGAAAAGGATACGAGCAGTACTTC
>few|TRBV7-9|TRBJ1-1|NA
CASSFGWGLGTEAFF
TGTGCCAGCAGCTTCGGATGGGGGCTCGGCACTGAAGCTTTCTTT
>NA|TRBV5-4|TRBJ1-2|NA
CASSLEQRGYGYTF
TGTGCCAGCAGCTTGGAACAGAGAGGGTATGGCTACACCTTC
>NA|TRBV6-2/TRBV6-3|TRBJ2-7|TRBD2
CASSSASGGAYEQYF
TGTGCCAGCAGCTCGGCTAGCGGGGGGGCCTACGAGCAGTACTTC
>NA|TRBV6-5|TRBJ1-3|NA
CASSYSGEVSGNTIYF
TGTGCCAGCAGTTACTCGGGGGAGGTCTCTGGAAACACCATATATTTT
>NA|TRBV20-1|TRBJ1-2|NA
CSANIGYTF
TGCAGTGCTAATATAGGCTACACCTTC
>NA|TRBV6-2/TRBV6-3|TRBJ1-5|TRBD1
CASSSYRGRSNQPQHF
TGTGCCAGCAGTTCCTACAGGGGGCGAAGCAATCAGCCCCAGCATTTT
>NA|TRBV7-9|TRBJ2-7|NA
CASSLSAGSLYEQYF
TGTGCCAGCAGCCTCTCGGCAGGGTCCCTCTACGAGCAGTACTTC
>once|TRBV6-5|TRBJ2-5|TRBD2
CASRGLAKETQYF
TGTGCCAGCAGAGGACTAGCAAAAGAGACCCAGTACTTC
>NA|TRBV5-6|TRBJ2-1|NA
CASSLRLVYNEQFF
TGTGCCAGCAGCTTACGACTGGTTTACAATGAGCAGTTCTTC
>once|TRBV28|TRBJ2-4|NA
CASRTVGNIQYF
TGTGCCAGTCGGACAGTTGGGAACATTCAGTACTTC
>NA|TRBV11-2|TRBJ2-1|TRBD2
CASSLNSGTSYYNEQFF
TGTGCCAGCAGCTTAAACTCCGGGACTAGCTACTACAATGAGCAGTTCTTC
>once|TRBV18|TRBJ1-2|TRBD1
CASSMDRGGRGYTF
TGTGCCAGCTCAATGGACAGGGGAGGTCGTGGCTACACCTTC
>NA|TRBV19|TRBJ2-1|NA
CASRHRDVYNEQFF
TGTGCCAGTAGGCACAGGGACGTATACAATGAGCAGTTCTTC
>NA|TRBV7-8|TRBJ1-2|TRBD1
CASSLPPRGLGYGYTF
TGTGCCAGCAGCTTACCACCCAGGGGGCTAGGGTATGGCTACACCTTC
>NA|TRBV5-4|TRBJ2-3|NA
CASRSASATTDTQYF
TGTGCCAGCAGGTCGGCTAGCGCCACCACAGATACGCAGTATTTT
>few|TRBV9|TRBJ2-1|NA
CASSVVEASAYNEQFF
TGTGCCAGCAGCGTAGTCGAAGCTTCTGCATACAATGAGCAGTTCTTC
>NA|TRBV5-5|TRBJ2-7|NA
CASSLMSYEQYF
TGTGCCAGCAGCTTGATGAGCTACGAGCAGTACTTC
>NA|TRBV28|TRBJ1-6|TRBD1
CASRRGDRGRNSPLHF
TGTGCCAGCAGGCGGGGGGACAGGGGTCGAAATTCACCCCTCCACTTT
>NA|TRBV28|TRBJ2-1|TRBD2
CASSFPRDYAYNEQFF
TGTGCCAGCAGTTTCCCCCGGGACTACGCCTACAATGAGCAGTTCTTC
>NA|TRBV3-1/TRBV3-2|TRBJ2-7|NA
CASSPRALLGEQYF
TGTGCCAGCAGCCCCCGCGCGCTGCTTGGCGAGCAGTACTTC
>NA|TRBV28|TRBJ2-4|TRBD1
CASRGTADIQYF
TGTGCCAGCAGAGGGACAGCGGACATTCAGTACTTC
>NA|TRBV3-1/TRBV3-2|TRBJ1-2|NA
CASSQEYLSNLGYTF
TGTGCCAGCAGCCAGGAGTATCTCTCGAATCTTGGCTACACCTTC
>once|TRBV13|TRBJ1-2|NA
CASSQLERSNYGYTF
TGTGCCAGCAGCCAATTGGAGCGTTCTAACTATGGCTACACCTTC
>NA|TRBV28|TRBJ2-7|TRBD1
CASESEGATAEQYF
TGTGCCAGCGAGTCCGAGGGGGCGACGGCCGAGCAGTACTTC
>few|TRBV7-7|TRBJ2-2|TRBD2
CASSPWTSGSGGKNTGELFF
TGTGCTAGCAGCCCATGGACTAGCGGATCGGGAGGGAAGAACACCGGGGAGCTGTTTTTT
>once|TRBV28|TRBJ1-2|NA
CASSPTRNYGYTF
TGTGCCAGCAGTCCGACAAGAAACTATGGCTACACCTTC
>once|TRBV7-9|TRBJ2-3|TRBD2
CASRPTSGVTDTQYF
TGTGCCAGCAGGCCTACTAGCGGAGTCACAGATACGCAGTATTTT
>NA|TRBV7-9|TRBJ2-1|TRBD2
CASRRTSGVGEQFF
TGTGCCAGTCGCAGGACTAGCGGGGTTGGAGAGCAGTTCTTC
>NA|TRBV10-1|TRBJ1-6|TRBD1
CASSYLPLTGFNSPLHF
TGCGCCAGCAGCTACCTTCCCCTGACAGGGTTTAATTCACCCCTCCACTTT
>NA|TRBV3-1/TRBV3-2|TRBJ1-1|NA
CASSQDTAGAGGAFF
TGTGCCAGCAGCCAAGATACGGCGGGGGCTGGGGGAGCTTTCTTT
>once|TRBV11-3|TRBJ1-1|NA
CASSPLGSGVGAFF
TGTGCCAGCAGCCCCCTAGGTTCGGGGGTCGGGGCTTTCTTT
>NA|TRBV5-1|TRBJ2-7|NA
CASSLARGLEQYF
TGCGCCAGCAGCTTGGCTCGCGGTCTGGAGCAGTACTTC
>NA|TRBV18|TRBJ1-3|NA
CASSPGQTNSGNTIYF
TGTGCCAGCTCACCTGGACAGACCAACTCTGGAAACACCATATATTTT
>NA|TRBV5-1|TRBJ1-2|TRBD1
CASSLNAGGIYGYTF
TGCGCCAGCAGCTTGAATGCAGGGGGAATCTATGGCTACACCTTC
>NA|TRBV14|TRBJ2-7|TRBD2
CASSTRTRSYEQYF
TGTGCCAGCAGCACCCGGACTAGATCCTACGAGCAGTACTTC
>NA|TRBV12-3/TRBV12-4|TRBJ2-7|NA
CASMLTPYEQYF
TGTGCCAGCATGTTAACTCCATACGAGCAGTACTTC
>NA|TRBV28|TRBJ2-4|NA
CASSPPLNRKNIQYF
TGTGCCAGCAGTCCCCCCTTGAACAGGAAAAACATTCAGTACTTC
>NA|TRBV9|TRBJ2-3|TRBD2
CASSKAGQAGGDTQYF
TGTGCCAGCAGCAAAGCGGGGCAAGCGGGCGGGGATACGCAGTATTTT
>NA|TRBV4-3|TRBJ1-6|TRBD1
CASSQDLRQGVSPLHF
TGCGCCAGCAGCCAAGATTTACGACAGGGGGTTTCACCCCTCCACTTT
>once|TRBV12-5|TRBJ1-1|NA
CASGLYREGGEAFF
TGTGCTAGTGGCCTCTATCGGGAAGGAGGTGAAGCTTTCTTT
>NA|TRBV10-3|TRBJ1-5|NA
CAIGPDFNQPQHF
TGTGCCATCGGGCCGGACTTCAATCAGCCCCAGCATTTT
>few|TRBV5-1|TRBJ1-2|TRBD1
CASRLGQNYGYTF
TGCGCCAGCAGGTTGGGACAGAACTATGGCTACACCTTC
>NA|TRBV11-2|TRBJ2-1|NA
CASSLGLTGKGEQFF
TGTGCCAGCAGCTTAGGACTCACAGGGAAGGGGGAGCAGTTCTTC